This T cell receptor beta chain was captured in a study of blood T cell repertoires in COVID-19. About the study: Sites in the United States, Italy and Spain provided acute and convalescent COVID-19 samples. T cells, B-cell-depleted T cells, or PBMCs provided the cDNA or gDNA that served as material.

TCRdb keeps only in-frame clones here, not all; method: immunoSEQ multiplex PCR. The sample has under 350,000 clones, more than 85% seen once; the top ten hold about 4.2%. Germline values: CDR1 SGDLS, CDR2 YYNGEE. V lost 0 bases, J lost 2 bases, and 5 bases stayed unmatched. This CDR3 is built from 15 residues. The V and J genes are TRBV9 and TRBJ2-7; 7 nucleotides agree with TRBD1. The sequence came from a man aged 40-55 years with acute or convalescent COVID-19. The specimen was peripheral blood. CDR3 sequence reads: CASSVGTGATYEQYF. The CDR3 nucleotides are TGTGCCAGCAGCGTAGGTACAGGGGCAACCTACGAGCAGTACTTC.